The 2 T cell receptor beta chains below come from one sample, sequenced in a study of blood T cell repertoires in COVID-19. Repertoires were generated with immunoSEQ multiplex PCR, while TCRdb's copy carries only in-frame clones and drops some. Among around 300,000 clones listed, around 90% were seen once. The sample consisted of peripheral blood. These receptors were obtained from a man in his forties or fifties with active or convalescent COVID-19.

The chain uses TRBV12-2 and TRBJ1-2; the table names TRBD1, a call not compared with the DNA. TRBV12-2 is assigned pseudogene status. The CDR3 sequence is 14 residues long. The CDR3 DNA sequence: TGTGCAAGTCGCTTAACAGTGCGCTTATGTGGCTACACCTTC. It yields the protein CASRLTVRLCGYTF.

This sequence joins TRBV28 and TRBJ2-2; maybe TRBD2 (6 bases). The CDR3 totals 13 residues. Trimming removed 3 bases from V and 4 bases from J, with 6 bases in between. Per germline, CDR1 MDHEN and CDR2 SYDVKM. The CDR3: CASSFSGTGELFF. CDR3 DNA sequence: TGTGCCAGCAGTTTTAGCGGCACCGGGGAGCTGTTTTTT. The variable domain in full, completed from reference TRBV28 and TRBJ2-2, reads DVKVTQSSRYLVKRTGEKVFLECVQDMDHENMFWYRQDPGLGLRLIYFSYDVKMKEKGDIPEGYSVSREKKERFSLILESASTNQTSMYLCASSFSGTGELFFGEGSRLTVL.